Shown below are 15 T cell receptor beta chains from a single sample sequenced in a study of CD8+CD57+ T cells in acquired aplastic anemia. Sequencing was done on patients that had shown CD8+CD57+ cell expansion by flow cytometry. TCR beta VDJ combinations and CDR3 sequences were profiled from genomic DNA. TCRdb used MiXCR to reprocess the reads, holding one entry per CDR3 protein. The data hold 400,000 to 600,000 distinct CDR3 sequences, with around 33% observed a single time. The specimen was sorted CD4+, CD8+, or CD8+CD57+ T cells (not recorded which) from PBMCs. All receptors come from a human donor with aplastic anemia.

On this clonotype: A much larger clone lies a single base off, so this may be a read error. CDR3 coding DNA: TGCGGTGCCCTGGACAGGGTTAGCAGGACCCTCCACTTT. As protein: CGALDRVSRTLHF. The J gene is TRBJ1-6, the V gene TRBV20-1; 8 bases are a match to TRBD1. Germline lookup yields CDR1 DFQATT and CDR2 SNEGSKA (reference sequence). The CDR3 totals 13 residues.

This clonotype was counted a few times. The rearrangement links TRBV20-1 to TRBJ1-6, with D perhaps matching TRBD1 (5 bases). Germline V gene sequence: CDR1 DFQATT, CDR2 SNEGSKA (reference sequence). This CDR3 comprises 15 residues. Trimming took 1 base from V and 5 from J, leaving 12 bases between them. The CDR3, as DNA: TGCAGTGCTAGAGCTCGGCAGGGAAATAATTCACCCCTCCACTTT. Translating it yields CSARARQGNNSPLHF.

This clonotype was seen ten or more times. This sequence joins TRBV10-3 and TRBJ1-5; a weak D match, TRBD1 (6 bases). This CDR3 contains 13 residues. Trimming took 5 bases from V and 2 from J, leaving 7 bases between them. Per germline, CDR1 ENHRY and CDR2 SYGVKD. CDR3 region: CAISRTGNQPQHF. CDR3 DNA: TGTGCCATCAGTAGGACAGGCAATCAGCCCCAGCATTTT.

The rearrangement uses TRBV20-1 and TRBJ1-1; a possible D gene is TRBD1 (6 bases). Between the trimmed V and J ends, which lost 3 bases and 6 bases, there was a span of 11 bases. The CDR3 runs 12 residues. Germline V gene lookup returns CDR1 DFQATT and CDR2 SNEGSKA (reference sequence). The CDR3 sequence is CSARGGFSEAFF. DNA of the CDR3: TGCAGTGCTAGGGGGGGCTTTTCTGAAGCTTTCTTT.

This clonotype was seen just once. The gene calls are TRBV28 and TRBJ1-6; D gene uncertain. Germline V gene data show CDR1 as MDHEN and CDR2 as SYDVKM. V gave up 6 bases and J gave up 8 bases, with 11 bases separating them. The CDR3 extends over 13 amino acids. The CDR3 region is CASREGVDSPLHF. The CDR3 DNA follows: TGTGCCAGCAGAGAGGGCGTGGATTCACCCCTCCACTTT.

This clonotype was counted at least ten times. J is TRBJ2-7 and V is TRBV5-1, with D possibly TRBD2 on 5 matching bases. CDR1 and CDR2 (germline): SGHRS, YFSETQ. This CDR3 spans 12 amino acids. V lost 3 bases and J 6 bases, leaving 10 bases between the germline ends. The CDR3 here is CASSSSDFEQYF. CDR3 bases: TGCGCCAGCAGCTCCTCGGACTTCGAGCAGTACTTC.

The sample holds many counts of this clonotype. The chain uses TRBV20-1 and TRBJ1-5; D not resolved. Germline-derived CDR1 and CDR2 are DFQATT and SNEGSKA (reference sequence). V gave up 3 bases and J gave up 7 bases, with 16 bases separating them. This CDR3 comprises 14 residues. In nucleotides, the CDR3 is TGCAGTGCTAGGGTTTATGGTTTAGGGCAGCCCCAGCATTTT. It yields the protein CSARVYGLGQPQHF.

In this sample, this clonotype turned up a few times. This may arise from a read error, as a much more abundant clone is one base away. The chain couples TRBV2 to TRBJ2-7; 7 positions match TRBD1. Trimming removed 4 bases from V and 1 base from J; junction bases left unmatched: 4. The CDR3 loop spans 14 amino acids. Germline values: CDR1 SNHLY, CDR2 FYNNEI. The CDR3 spells CASSASQGSYEQYF. The CDR3 nucleotides read TGTGCCAGCAGTGCTTCACAGGGGTCCTACGAGCAGTACTTC.

This clonotype has at least ten counts. V usage is TRBV14 and J usage is TRBJ1-5; D call uncertain. V was cut by 4 bases and J by 7 bases, with 11 bases left in between. This CDR3 comprises 13 residues. The V gene's germline CDR1 is SGHDN and CDR2 FVKESK. CDR3 protein: CASSRMGGQPQHF. For the CDR3, the DNA is TGTGCCAGCAGCCGGATGGGAGGCCAGCCCCAGCATTTT.

The chain uses TRBV19 and TRBJ2-3; TRBD2 aligns across 8 bases. The length of the CDR3 is 17 residues. The V and J ends lost 3 bases and 6 bases, in that order; junction bases with no gene match: 14. CDR1 is LNHDA, CDR2 SQIVND, per germline (reference sequence). The chain's CDR3 is CASSISHSGGPGDTQYF. In nucleotides, the CDR3 is TGTGCCAGTAGTATTTCACACAGCGGGGGCCCTGGTGATACGCAGTATTTT.

The chain combines TRBV7-9 with TRBJ2-7; D could derive from TRBD1 or TRBD2 (6 bases each). The CDR3 loop spans 15 amino acids. V lost 1 base and J lost 2, with 12 bases in between. CDR1 is SEHNR, CDR2 FQNEAQ, per germline (reference sequence). CDR3 residues: CASSLDGGETYEQYF. DNA of the CDR3: TGTGCCAGCAGCTTAGACGGGGGCGAAACCTACGAGCAGTACTTC.

The J gene is TRBJ2-3, the V gene TRBV5-1; D tentatively fits TRBD1 or TRBD2 (5 bases each). The CDR3 is 15 residues long. V lost 0 bases and J lost 4, with 12 bases in between. Germline CDR1 is SGHRS and CDR2 is YFSETQ. DNA for the CDR3: TGCGCCAGCAGCTTGGGGGGGTTTTCTGCAGATACGCAGTATTTT. Protein: CASSLGGFSADTQYF.

This clonotype was seen just once. The chain carries TRBV6-5 and TRBJ1-1; D is ambiguous. CDR3 size: 15 residues. Germline lookup yields CDR1 MNHEY and CDR2 SVGAGI. V lost 4 bases and J 0 bases, leaving 12 bases between the germline ends. The CDR3, as DNA: TGTGCCAGCAGTTCGGGCGGCTCCATGAACACTGAAGCTTTCTTT. Protein product: CASSSGGSMNTEAFF.

The chain uses TRBV2 and TRBJ2-7; D unclear. Germline lookup yields CDR1 SNHLY and CDR2 FYNNEI. CDR3 length: 10 amino acids. V was cut by 1 base and J by 6 bases, with 1 base left in between. The CDR3 DNA reads as TGTGCCAGCAGTGAAGGCGAGCAGTACTTC. The encoded protein is CASSEGEQYF.

This clonotype was counted many times. The chain couples TRBV19 to TRBJ2-7; D not certain. With 1 base removed from V and 2 bases from J, the gap between germline ends came to 9 bases. The CDR3 runs 14 residues. Germline values: CDR1 LNHDA, CDR2 SQIVND (reference sequence). The CDR3 sequence is CASSIVGGAYEQYF. The CDR3 DNA sequence: TGTGCCAGTAGTATAGTGGGCGGTGCCTACGAGCAGTACTTC.